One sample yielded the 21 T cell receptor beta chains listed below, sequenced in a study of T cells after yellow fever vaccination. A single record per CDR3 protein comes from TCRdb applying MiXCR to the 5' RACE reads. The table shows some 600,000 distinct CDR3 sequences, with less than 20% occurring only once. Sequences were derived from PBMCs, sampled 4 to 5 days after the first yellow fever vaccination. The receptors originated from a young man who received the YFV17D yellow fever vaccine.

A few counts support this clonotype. The CDR3 DNA reads as TGTGCCAGTAGTCGGAGGACAGGGAGCACTGAAGCTTTCTTT. Translating it yields CASSRRTGSTEAFF. V gene TRBV19 combines with J gene TRBJ1-1, with 8 nucleotides matching TRBD1. This CDR3 spans 14 amino acids. Trimming removed 5 bases from V and 4 bases from J; junction bases left unmatched: 6. CDR1 and CDR2 from the germline V gene are LNHDA and SQIVND (reference sequence).

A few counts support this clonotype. This chain's CDR3 is CSVELNGQGSPLHF. The CDR3 nucleotides read TGCAGCGTTGAACTCAATGGGCAGGGTTCACCCCTCCACTTT. J is TRBJ1-6 and V is TRBV29-1; TRBD1 is a possible D gene (5 bases). The germline V and J ends were trimmed by 2 bases and 9 bases, with 14 bases remaining between them. Looked up from germline, CDR1 is SQVTM and CDR2 is ANQGSEA. CDR3 length: 14 residues. The variable domain in full, completed from reference TRBV29-1 and TRBJ1-6, reads SAVISQKPSRDICQRGTSLTIQCQVDSQVTMMFWYRQQPGQSLTLIATANQGSEATYESGFVIDKFPISRPNLTFSTLTVSNMSPEDSSIYLCSVELNGQGSPLHFGNGTRLTVT.

CDR3: CSARQDFYNEQFF. In nucleotides, the CDR3 is TGCAGTGCTAGACAGGACTTCTACAATGAGCAGTTCTTC. The rearrangement links TRBV20-1 to TRBJ2-1; TRBD2 is a possible D gene (5 bases). With 2 bases removed from V and 3 bases from J, the gap between germline ends came to 8 bases. The CDR3 has 13 residues. Germline V gene data show CDR1 as DFQATT and CDR2 as SNEGSKA (reference sequence).

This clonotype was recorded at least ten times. The CDR3 protein is CASSRDSSPLHF. In DNA form, the CDR3 reads TGTGCCAGCAGCCGGGACAGCTCACCCCTCCACTTT. The V call is TRBV12-3 or TRBV12-4, the J call TRBJ1-6, with 7 bases matching TRBD1. The CDR3 spans 12 residues. V was clipped by 6 bases and J by 10 bases; unmatched bases: 3.

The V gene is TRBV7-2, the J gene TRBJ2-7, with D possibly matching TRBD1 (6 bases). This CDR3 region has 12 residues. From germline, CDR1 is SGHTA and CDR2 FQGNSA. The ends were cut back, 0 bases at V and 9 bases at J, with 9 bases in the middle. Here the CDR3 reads CASSLAGRGQYF. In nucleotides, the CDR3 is TGTGCCAGCAGCTTAGCGGGCAGGGGGCAGTACTTC.

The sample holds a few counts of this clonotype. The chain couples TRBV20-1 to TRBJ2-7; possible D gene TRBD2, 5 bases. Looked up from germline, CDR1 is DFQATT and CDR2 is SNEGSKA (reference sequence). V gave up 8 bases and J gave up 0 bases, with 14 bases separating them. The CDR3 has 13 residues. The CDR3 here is CSPRTGSSYEQYF. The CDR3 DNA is TGCAGTCCGAGGACGGGGAGCTCCTACGAGCAGTACTTC.

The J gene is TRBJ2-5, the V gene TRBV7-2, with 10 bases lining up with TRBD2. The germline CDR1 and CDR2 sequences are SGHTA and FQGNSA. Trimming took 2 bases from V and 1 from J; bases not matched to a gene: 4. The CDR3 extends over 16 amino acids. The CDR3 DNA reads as TGTGCCAGCAGCTTATTGGCTAGCGGGGGCCAAGAGACCCAGTACTTC. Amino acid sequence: CASSLLASGGQETQYF.

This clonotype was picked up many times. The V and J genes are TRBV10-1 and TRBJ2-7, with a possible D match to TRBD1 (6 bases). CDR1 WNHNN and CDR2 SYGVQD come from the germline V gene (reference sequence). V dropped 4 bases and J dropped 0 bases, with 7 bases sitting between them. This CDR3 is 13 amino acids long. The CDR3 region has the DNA TGCGCCAGCAGTGCGACAGGCTCCTACGAGCAGTACTTC. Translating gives CASSATGSYEQYF.

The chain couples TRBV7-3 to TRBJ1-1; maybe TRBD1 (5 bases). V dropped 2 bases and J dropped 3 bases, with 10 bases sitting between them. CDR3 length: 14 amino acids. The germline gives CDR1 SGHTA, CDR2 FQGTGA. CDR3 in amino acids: CASSLGAQYTEAFF. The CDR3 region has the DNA TGTGCCAGCAGCTTAGGGGCCCAGTACACTGAAGCTTTCTTT. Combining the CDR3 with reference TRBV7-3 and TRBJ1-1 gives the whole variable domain GAGVSQTPSNKVTEKGKYVELRCDPISGHTALYWYRQSLGQGPEFLIYFQGTGAADDSGLPNDRFFAVRPEGSVSTLKIQRTERGDSAVYLCASSLGAQYTEAFFGQGTRLTVV.

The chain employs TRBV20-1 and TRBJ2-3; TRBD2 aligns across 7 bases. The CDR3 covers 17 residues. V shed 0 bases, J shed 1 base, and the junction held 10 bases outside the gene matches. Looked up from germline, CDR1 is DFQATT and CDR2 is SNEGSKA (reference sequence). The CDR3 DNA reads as TGCAGTGCTAGAGATCTTCTAAAGCGGGGTCGCACAGATACGCAGTATTTT. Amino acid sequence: CSARDLLKRGRTDTQYF.

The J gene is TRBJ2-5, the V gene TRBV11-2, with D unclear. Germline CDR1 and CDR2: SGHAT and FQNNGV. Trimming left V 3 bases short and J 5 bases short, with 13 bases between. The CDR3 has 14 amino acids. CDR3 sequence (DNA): TGTGCCAGCAGCTTCTCCGGTTTAGGGGAGACCCAGTACTTC. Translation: CASSFSGLGETQYF.

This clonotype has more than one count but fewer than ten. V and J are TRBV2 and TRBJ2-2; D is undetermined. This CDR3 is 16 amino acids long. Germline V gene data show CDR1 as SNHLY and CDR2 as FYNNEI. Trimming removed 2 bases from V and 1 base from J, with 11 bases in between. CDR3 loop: CASSERASKNTGELFF. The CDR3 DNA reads TGTGCCAGCAGTGAACGGGCGTCGAAGAACACCGGGGAGCTGTTTTTT.

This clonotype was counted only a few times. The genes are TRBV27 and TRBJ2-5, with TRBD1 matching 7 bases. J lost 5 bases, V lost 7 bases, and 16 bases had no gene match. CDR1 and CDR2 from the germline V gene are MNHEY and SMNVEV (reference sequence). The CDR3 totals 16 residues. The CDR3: CASKGASNVARETQYF. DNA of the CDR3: TGTGCCAGCAAGGGGGCGTCAAATGTAGCGCGTGAGACCCAGTACTTC.

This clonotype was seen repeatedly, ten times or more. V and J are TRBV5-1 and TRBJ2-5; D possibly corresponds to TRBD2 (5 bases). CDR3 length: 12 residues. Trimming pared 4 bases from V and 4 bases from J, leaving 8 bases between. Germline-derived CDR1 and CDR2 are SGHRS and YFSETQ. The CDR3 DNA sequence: TGCGCCAGCAGCCCTGAGGGAGAGACCCAGTACTTC. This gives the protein CASSPEGETQYF.

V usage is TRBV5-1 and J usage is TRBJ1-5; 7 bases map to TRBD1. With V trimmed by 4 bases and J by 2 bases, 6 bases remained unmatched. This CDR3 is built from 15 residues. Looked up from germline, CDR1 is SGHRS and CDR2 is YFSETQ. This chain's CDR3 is CASSLTGTGNQPQHF. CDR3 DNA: TGCGCCAGCAGCCTAACCGGGACAGGCAATCAGCCCCAGCATTTT.

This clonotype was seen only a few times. CDR3 nucleotides: TGTGCCAGCAGTGAAGTGTCTAGTTTGGAGACCCAGTACTTC. The encoded protein is CASSEVSSLETQYF. This chain connects TRBV25-1 to TRBJ2-5; D is undetermined. The CDR3 is 14 amino acids. Trimming took 2 bases from V and 5 from J, leaving 12 bases between them. Germline V gene lookup returns CDR1 MGHDK and CDR2 SYGVNS.

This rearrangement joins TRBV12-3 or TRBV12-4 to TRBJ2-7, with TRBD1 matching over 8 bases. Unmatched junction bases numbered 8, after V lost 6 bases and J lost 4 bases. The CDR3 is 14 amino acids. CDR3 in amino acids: CASSTPGQAYEQYF. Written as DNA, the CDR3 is TGTGCCAGCAGCACTCCGGGACAGGCGTACGAGCAGTACTTC.

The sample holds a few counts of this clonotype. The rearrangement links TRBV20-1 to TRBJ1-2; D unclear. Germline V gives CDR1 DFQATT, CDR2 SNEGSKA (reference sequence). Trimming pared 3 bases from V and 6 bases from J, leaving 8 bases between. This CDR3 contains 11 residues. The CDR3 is CSASRENGYTF. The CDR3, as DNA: TGCAGTGCTAGTAGGGAAAATGGCTACACCTTC.

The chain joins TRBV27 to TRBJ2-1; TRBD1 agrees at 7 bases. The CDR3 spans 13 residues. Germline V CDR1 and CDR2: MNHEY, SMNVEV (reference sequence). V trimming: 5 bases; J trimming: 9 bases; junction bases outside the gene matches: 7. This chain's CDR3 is CASSLGTVGEQFF. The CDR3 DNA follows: TGTGCCAGCAGTCTCGGGACAGTGGGTGAGCAGTTCTTC.

The CDR3 sequence is CASSFDGLSYNSPLHF. CDR3 DNA sequence: TGCGCCAGCAGCTTCGACGGACTCTCCTATAATTCACCCCTCCACTTT. The V and J genes are TRBV5-1 and TRBJ1-6; no firm D call. This CDR3 is 16 amino acids long. The germline V gene has CDR1 SGHRS and CDR2 YFSETQ. The ends were cut back, 2 bases at V and 0 bases at J, with 9 bases in the middle. The whole variable domain, remainder taken from reference TRBV5-1 and TRBJ1-6, is KAGVTQTPRYLIKTRGQQVTLSCSPISGHRSVSWYQQTPGQGLQFLFEYFSETQRNKGNFPGRFSGRQFSNSRSEMNVSTLELGDSALYLCASSFDGLSYNSPLHFGNGTRLTVT.

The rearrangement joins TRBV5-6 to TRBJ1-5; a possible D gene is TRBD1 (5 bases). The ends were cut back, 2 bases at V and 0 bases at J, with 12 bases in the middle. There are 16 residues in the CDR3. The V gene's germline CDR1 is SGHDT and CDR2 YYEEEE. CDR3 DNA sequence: TGTGCCAGCAGCTTAGCGGGGGGGTATAGCAATCAGCCCCAGCATTTT. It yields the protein CASSLAGGYSNQPQHF.